What follows is one T cell receptor beta chain and its context. What it binds is not known. Germline V gene lookup returns CDR1 SQVTM and CDR2 ANQGSEA. The ends were cut back, 4 bases at V and 4 bases at J, with 20 bases in the middle. This CDR3 is built from 15 residues. Relapses following autologous stem cell transplantation were seen in all patients, with brentuximab vedotin exposure varying. The patients, who had relapsed/refractory classical Hodgkin lymphoma, achieved best responses of complete response, partial response or progressive disease. This table comes from immunoSEQ multiplex PCR, and its TCRdb copy is limited to in-frame clones, with some not included. Of approximately 61,000 clones in the sample, around 91% are singletons; the top ten hold approximately 16%. The data stem from a study of PD-1 blockade in classical Hodgkin lymphoma. Study at large: Intravenous infusions of nivolumab 3 mg/kg reached patients every 2 weeks. Findings and caveats of the study: By C4D1, diversity of CD4+ TCRs had risen significantly, whereas that of CD8+ TCRs had not. Reported findings placed baseline TCR diversity lower in newly diagnosed patients (compared with healthy donors).

This chain joins TRBV29-1 and TRBJ2-7, with D possibly being TRBD1 (6 bases). This TCR was sampled from a human donor with classical Hodgkin lymphoma. Sequencing was performed on peripheral blood mononuclear cells (PBMCs), taken at baseline. The CDR3 DNA is TGCAGCGTTGTGATAGCTTCCTGGGACAAGTACGAGCAGTACTTC. Protein product: CSVVIASWDKYEQYF.